The 3 T cell receptor beta chains given below trace back to one sample, sequenced in a study of memory CD4+ T cells and cytomegalovirus serostatus. TCRdb's copy holds only in-frame clones and misses some; the assay was immunoSEQ multiplex PCR. The data show 56,000 or so clones, with over 60% seen just once and approximately 0.54% held by the top ten. The sort gate was single viable CD3+CD4+CD8-CD45RO+ cells for memory CD4+ T cells. The sequencing sample was made of memory CD4+ T cells from blood. Receptors originate from an adult in good health and CMV-seronegative. Some clones in this sample may be carry-over from other donors' samples.

The chain joins TRBV19 to TRBJ2-7; maybe TRBD2 (6 bases). Trimming shortened V by 6 bases and J by 3 bases, and 12 bases separated the two germline ends. The CDR3 consists of 13 residues. CDR1 is LNHDA, CDR2 SQIVND, per germline (reference sequence). CDR3: CASRGSGGYEQYF. DNA of the CDR3: TGTGCCAGTAGAGGTAGCGGTGGCTACGAGCAGTACTTC.

This clone has a handful of counts. The rearrangement links TRBV11-2 to TRBJ1-5; D is uncertain. Germline V CDR1 and CDR2: SGHAT, FQNNGV. This CDR3 is built from 13 residues. With 2 bases removed from V and 7 bases from J, the gap between germline ends came to 9 bases. This chain's CDR3 is CASSLNSGQPQHF. The CDR3 nucleotides read TGTGCCAGCAGCTTAAATTCGGGACAGCCCCAGCATTTT.

This sequence joins TRBV2 and TRBJ2-5, with 7 bases fitting TRBD1. The CDR3 is 14 amino acids. With 8 bases clipped from V and 2 bases from J, the junction kept 8 bases outside the gene matches. CDR1 is SNHLY and CDR2 is FYNNEI in the germline V gene. The DNA for the CDR3 is TGTGCCAGCCGTCGGTCACAGGGGCAAGAGACCCAGTACTTC. Translation gives CASRRSQGQETQYF. Full variable domain (outside the CDR3, taken from reference TRBV2 and TRBJ2-5): EPEVTQTPSHQVTQMGQEVILRCVPISNHLYFYWYRQILGQKVEFLVSFYNNEISEKSEIFDDQFSVERPDGSNFTLKIRSTKLEDSAMYFCASRRSQGQETQYFGPGTRLLVL.